Listed here are 27 T cell receptor beta chains from one sample, sequenced in a study of Ad26.COV2.S vaccination and SARS-CoV-2 variants. Treatment specified: around 19 received Ad26.COV2.S at low or high dose, single or two shots; 5 received placebo; per-sample allocation not given. Specimen acquisition occurred on day 63 following the initial vaccine or placebo injection. The repertoire was sequenced with immunoSEQ multiplex PCR; TCRdb's copy has only in-frame clones and lacks some. The sample comprises about 350,000 clones, more than 85% of which are singletons, and approximately 5% rests with the top ten. The material was peripheral blood, obtained in a trial of Ad26.COV2.S vaccine versus placebo. The receptor source for this set is a person between 18 and 65 years old who received the Ad26.COV2.S COVID-19 vaccine or a placebo.

This chain connects TRBV19 to TRBJ1-1; D is perhaps TRBD1 (6 bases). The germline V gene encodes CDR1 LNHDA and CDR2 SQIVND (reference sequence). The V and J ends lost 1 base and 4 bases respectively, with 13 bases between them. The length of the CDR3 is 15 residues. CDR3 sequence (DNA): TGTGCCAGTAGTATAGCCGGGGGCCTGGGCACTGAAGCTTTCTTT. It specifies CASSIAGGLGTEAFF.

This clone has a single count. This chain uses TRBV11-3 with TRBJ2-3; 14 nucleotides match TRBD2. Germline V gives CDR1 SGHNT, CDR2 YENEEA. Trimming at V came to 3 bases and at J to 1 base, leaving 0 bases not matched to a gene. The CDR3 is 16 residues long. The CDR3 spells CASSLGLAGGTDTQYF. In nucleotides, the CDR3 is TGTGCCAGCAGCTTGGGACTAGCGGGAGGCACAGATACGCAGTATTTT.

The V and J genes are TRBV6-1 and TRBJ1-5; no clear D gene. V was trimmed by 2 bases and J by 0 bases, leaving 8 bases between them. This CDR3 has 15 amino acids. Germline V gene data show CDR1 as MNHNS and CDR2 as SASEGT. The CDR3 loop is CASSERWDSNQPQHF. The CDR3 nucleotides are TGTGCCAGCAGTGAAAGGTGGGATAGCAATCAGCCCCAGCATTTT.

The chain combines TRBV28 with TRBJ1-6, with D maybe TRBD1 (5 bases). CDR1 and CDR2 (germline): MDHEN, SYDVKM. The CDR3 is made up of 15 amino acids. The germline V and J ends were trimmed by 7 bases and 6 bases, with 16 bases remaining between them. The CDR3 is CASTHSAGVNSPLHF. In DNA, the CDR3 is TGTGCCAGCACCCATTCCGCGGGGGTTAATTCACCCCTCCACTTT.

This clone appeared a single time. V is TRBV5-4 and J is TRBJ2-7; the D gene is possibly TRBD1 (7 bases). Deletions cut 4 bases from V and 2 bases from J, with 16 bases between. Germline loops: CDR1 SGHNT, CDR2 YYREEE (reference sequence). There are 15 residues in the CDR3. CDR3 DNA: TGTGCCAGCAGCAACCGACAGGGACTCACCTACGAGCAGTACTTC. Encoded protein: CASSNRQGLTYEQYF. The full variable domain, completed using reference TRBV5-4 and TRBJ2-7, is ETGVTQSPTHLIKTRGQQVTLRCSSQSGHNTVSWYQQALGQGPQFIFQYYREEENGRGNFPPRFSGLQFPNYSSELNVNALELDDSALYLCASSNRQGLTYEQYFGPGTRLTVT.

This chain links TRBV2 with TRBJ2-7; 9 bases map to TRBD1. In germline, CDR1 is SNHLY, CDR2 FYNNEI. The V segment lost 4 bases and the J segment 8 bases; nucleotides outside the gene matches: 9. The CDR3 consists of 14 residues. CDR3 sequence (DNA): TGTGCCAGCAGTGGGACAGGACAGGGGTCCAAGCAGTACTTC. It yields the protein CASSGTGQGSKQYF.

The CDR3 DNA sequence: TGTGCCAGCAGCGATTCAGGGCTGGGCAATGAGCAGTTCTTC. It is translated as CASSDSGLGNEQFF. The chain joins TRBV7-9 to TRBJ2-1; D may be TRBD1 (5 bases). The CDR3 runs to 14 residues. Germline lookup yields CDR1 SEHNR and CDR2 FQNEAQ (reference sequence). The V end was cut by 5 bases, the J end by 6 bases, with 14 bases between.

V is TRBV29-1 and J is TRBJ2-1; D is perhaps TRBD2 (5 bases). The CDR3 spans 13 residues. Per the germline V gene, CDR1 is SQVTM and CDR2 is ANQGSEA. V gave up 5 bases and J gave up 0 bases, with 8 bases separating them. The CDR3 DNA reads TGCAGCGTTTCGGGGTTCTCCTACAATGAGCAGTTCTTC. Residues: CSVSGFSYNEQFF.

V is TRBV7-9 and J is TRBJ1-5; D is ambiguous. The CDR3 loop spans 13 amino acids. Trimming pared 0 bases from V and 4 bases from J, leaving 4 bases between. CDR1 SEHNR and CDR2 FQNEAQ come from the germline V gene (reference sequence). This CDR3 reads CASSLALNQPQHF. The CDR3 nucleotides are TGTGCCAGCAGCTTAGCTCTGAATCAGCCCCAGCATTTT.

V gene TRBV4-1 combines with J gene TRBJ1-5; unclear D gene. The CDR3 runs 16 residues. V was cut by 1 base and J by 9 bases, with 19 bases left in between. Germline values: CDR1 MGHRA, CDR2 YSYEKL. The CDR3 region is CASSQVGKTVVRPQHF. The DNA for the CDR3 is TGCGCCAGCAGCCAAGTGGGGAAAACAGTAGTTCGGCCCCAGCATTTT.

This chain joins TRBV27 and TRBJ2-2; 8 bases are a match to TRBD1. V lost 2 bases and J lost 7; bases outside the gene matches: 3. The germline gives CDR1 MNHEY, CDR2 SMNVEV (reference sequence). This CDR3 spans 14 amino acids. The CDR3 DNA reads TGTGCCAGCAGTTTACAGGGGGCAAACGGGGAGCTGTTTTTT. It encodes CASSLQGANGELFF.

This clone has just one count. J is TRBJ1-6 and V is TRBV27; weak D call: TRBD1 (6 bases). The ends were cut back, 2 bases at V and 6 bases at J, with 11 bases in the middle. The CDR3 covers 15 residues. From germline, CDR1 is MNHEY and CDR2 SMNVEV (reference sequence). The CDR3 spells CASSLAGGINSPLHF. The CDR3 DNA follows: TGTGCCAGCAGTTTAGCCGGGGGCATTAATTCACCCCTCCACTTT.

V usage is TRBV5-6 and J usage is TRBJ2-7; 9 bases line up with TRBD1. The germline CDR1 and CDR2 sequences are SGHDT and YYEEEE. The CDR3 runs 14 residues. V shed 3 bases and J 2 bases; nucleotides not matched to a gene: 3. CDR3 coding DNA: TGTGCCAGCAGCTGGGGGACAGGGACCTACGAGCAGTACTTC. Residues: CASSWGTGTYEQYF.

The V call is TRBV19, the J call TRBJ2-4, with 8 bases matching TRBD1. The CDR3 is 15 residues long. Germline V gives CDR1 LNHDA, CDR2 SQIVND (reference sequence). Trimming at V came to 6 bases and at J to 2 bases, leaving 6 bases not matched to a gene. CDR3 residues: CASRRTGSTKNIQYF. The DNA of the CDR3 is TGTGCCAGTAGACGGACAGGGTCGACCAAAAACATTCAGTACTTC.

This chain joins TRBV6-2 or TRBV6-3 and TRBJ2-1; 8 bases align to TRBD2. CDR3 length: 15 amino acids. Losses at the gene ends were 4 bases for V and 4 bases for J; bases not matched to a gene: 6. Germline CDR1 reads MNHEY; CDR2 reads SVGEGT. The CDR3 sequence: CASSLGLGDYNEQFF. The CDR3 coding sequence is TGTGCCAGCAGTTTGGGACTAGGGGATTACAATGAGCAGTTCTTC.

With respect to this clone: The sample contains more than one DNA sequence encoding this CDR3. The J gene is TRBJ1-1, the V gene TRBV9; no clear D gene. Per the germline V gene, CDR1 is SGDLS and CDR2 is YYNGEE. This CDR3 is 13 amino acids long. Trimming cost V 0 bases and J 4 bases, with 7 bases left between them. The CDR3: CASSVGGATEAFF. In DNA, the CDR3 is TGTGCCAGCAGCGTAGGTGGAGCCACTGAAGCTTTCTTT.

The chain couples TRBV24-1 to TRBJ1-1; no firm D call. The CDR3 covers 11 residues. V was cut by 6 bases and J by 6 bases, with 7 bases left in between. Germline V gene sequence: CDR1 KGHDR, CDR2 SFDVKD. CDR3 region: CATSPPAEAFF. The CDR3, as DNA: TGTGCCACCAGTCCCCCCGCTGAAGCTTTCTTT.

This clone was found once. In DNA form, the CDR3 reads TGTGCCAGCAGTGGGCGGACAGGAACAAACTATGGCTACACCTTC. Its translation: CASSGRTGTNYGYTF. The chain uses TRBV27 and TRBJ1-2; 7 nucleotides line up with TRBD1. The ends lost 5 bases at V and 2 bases at J; junction bases unmatched: 8. The length of the CDR3 is 15 residues. Germline V gene sequence: CDR1 MNHEY, CDR2 SMNVEV (reference sequence).

This clone was observed a single time. The V gene is TRBV2, the J gene TRBJ1-4; TRBD1 is a possible D gene (5 bases). Germline V lookup: CDR1 SNHLY, CDR2 FYNNEI. This CDR3 spans 14 amino acids. With 4 bases removed from V and 8 bases from J, the gap between germline ends came to 14 bases. The CDR3 reads CASSAAGKGEKLFF. The CDR3, as DNA: TGTGCCAGCAGTGCGGCAGGAAAGGGGGAAAAACTGTTTTTT. The full variable domain, in which reference TRBV2 and TRBJ1-4 provide the parts outside the CDR3, is EPEVTQTPSHQVTQMGQEVILRCVPISNHLYFYWYRQILGQKVEFLVSFYNNEISEKSEIFDDQFSVERPDGSNFTLKIRSTKLEDSAMYFCASSAAGKGEKLFFGSGTQLSVL.

The chain couples TRBV19 to TRBJ1-5; D is possibly TRBD1 (6 bases). The CDR3 runs 15 residues. V was pared by 3 bases and J by 3 bases, with 12 bases between. Germline-derived CDR1 and CDR2 are LNHDA and SQIVND (reference sequence). CDR3 amino acids: CASSISAGVNQPQHF. The CDR3 DNA reads as TGTGCCAGTAGTATTAGTGCAGGGGTCAATCAGCCCCAGCATTTT.

This sequence joins TRBV10-3 and TRBJ2-1; D gene ambiguous. The CDR3 spans 12 residues. Germline V gene lookup returns CDR1 ENHRY and CDR2 SYGVKD. V lost 1 base to trimming and J lost 15 bases, with 13 bases between them. CDR3 DNA sequence: TGTGCCATCAGTGAGTACCTCAATAAAAGGTTCTTC. Protein product: CAISEYLNKRFF.

This clone appeared once. The CDR3 region is CAIRGQGSSYEQYF. As DNA, the CDR3 is TGTGCCATCAGAGGACAGGGATCCTCCTACGAGCAGTACTTC. V is TRBV10-3 and J is TRBJ2-7; 8 bases align to TRBD1. The CDR3 runs 14 residues. The ends lost 6 bases at V and 0 bases at J; junction bases unmatched: 4. From germline, CDR1 is ENHRY and CDR2 SYGVKD.

J is TRBJ2-7 and V is TRBV7-2; 8 nucleotides line up with TRBD2. The CDR3 is 14 amino acids. V shed 1 base and J 3 bases; nucleotides not matched to a gene: 2. Germline values: CDR1 SGHTA, CDR2 FQGNSA. The CDR3 loop is CASSLGSGGYEQYF. CDR3 DNA sequence: TGTGCCAGCAGCTTAGGGAGCGGGGGCTACGAGCAGTACTTC. The full variable domain, rest sourced from reference TRBV7-2 and TRBJ2-7, is GAGVSQSPSNKVTEKGKDVELRCDPISGHTALYWYRQSLGQGLEFLIYFQGNSAPDKSGLPSDRFSAERTGGSVSTLTIQRTQQEDSAVYLCASSLGSGGYEQYFGPGTRLTVT.

V is TRBV4-2 and J is TRBJ2-5, with TRBD2 matching 9 bases. Germline V gene data show CDR1 as LGHNA and CDR2 as YNFKEQ. The CDR3 totals 16 residues. Trimming at V came to 1 base and at J to 5 bases, leaving 8 bases not matched to a gene. CDR3 DNA: TGTGCCAGCAGCCAAGGTGAAGCGGGGGGTTCGGAGACCCAGTACTTC. It encodes CASSQGEAGGSETQYF.

The rearrangement joins TRBV29-1 to TRBJ2-3; 8 nucleotides agree with TRBD2. This CDR3 is 15 amino acids long. Germline CDR1 is SQVTM and CDR2 is ANQGSEA. Losses at the gene ends were 4 bases for V and 4 bases for J; bases not matched to a gene: 10. The CDR3 spells CSVARGGAIADTQYF. In nucleotides, the CDR3 is TGCAGCGTTGCTCGGGGGGGGGCGATAGCAGATACGCAGTATTTT.

Regarding this clone: The sample holds other DNA sequences that translate to the same CDR3. J is TRBJ2-6 and V is TRBV7-2; 8 bases agree with TRBD2. CDR1 is SGHTA, CDR2 FQGNSA, per germline. This CDR3 region has 16 residues. Trimming took 6 bases from V and 3 from J; bases not matched to a gene: 7. The CDR3 DNA sequence: TGTGCCAGCAGTTTTAGCGGGGTTGTTGGGGCCAACGTCCTGACTTTC. Translating it yields CASSFSGVVGANVLTF. Drawing the rest from reference TRBV7-2 and TRBJ2-6, the complete variable domain is GAGVSQSPSNKVTEKGKDVELRCDPISGHTALYWYRQSLGQGLEFLIYFQGNSAPDKSGLPSDRFSAERTGGSVSTLTIQRTQQEDSAVYLCASSFSGVVGANVLTFGAGSRLTVL.

The rearrangement links TRBV28 to TRBJ1-2; TRBD1 might be the D (5 bases). Trimming took off 5 bases at V and 1 base at J, with 11 bases between the two ends. CDR3 length equals 14 residues. Germline V CDR1 and CDR2: MDHEN, SYDVKM. Here the CDR3 DNA reads TGTGCCAGCAGTCCGCGGGGGTTTAACTATGGCTACACCTTC. Its protein is CASSPRGFNYGYTF.